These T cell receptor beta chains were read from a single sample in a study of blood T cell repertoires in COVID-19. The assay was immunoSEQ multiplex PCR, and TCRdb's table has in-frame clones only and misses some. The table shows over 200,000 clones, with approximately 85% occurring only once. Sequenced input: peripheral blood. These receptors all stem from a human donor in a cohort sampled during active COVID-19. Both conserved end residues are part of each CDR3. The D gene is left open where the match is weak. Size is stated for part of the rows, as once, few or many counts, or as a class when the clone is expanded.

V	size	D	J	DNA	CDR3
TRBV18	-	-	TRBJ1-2	TGTGCCAGCTCACCATCAGGGGTGTATGGCTACACCTTC	CASSPSGVYGYTF
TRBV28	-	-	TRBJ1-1	TGTGCCAGCAGCAGCCCACTCCGGGACACTGAAGCTTTCTTT	CASSSPLRDTEAFF
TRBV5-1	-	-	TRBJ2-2	TGCGCCAGCAGCTTACGGGTTAGGACCGGGGAGCTGTTTTTT	CASSLRVRTGELFF
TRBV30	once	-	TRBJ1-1	TGTGCCTGGAGTGTTTATGGGCAGAGGAACACTGAAGCTTTCTTT	CAWSVYGQRNTEAFF
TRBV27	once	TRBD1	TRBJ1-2	TGTGCCAGCAGTACCTCACAGGGGGCAGATGGCTACACCTTC	CASSTSQGADGYTF
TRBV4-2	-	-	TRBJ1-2	TGTGCCAGCAGCCAAGATGGGCAGTCTAGCGGCTATGGCTACACCTTC	CASSQDGQSSGYGYTF
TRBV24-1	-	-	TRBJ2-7	TGTGCCACCAGGGACAGTTCCTACGAGCAGTACTTC	CATRDSSYEQYF
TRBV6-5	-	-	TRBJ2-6	TGTGCCAGCAGTTATTCAGTGAACTCTGGGGCCAACGTCCTGACTTTC	CASSYSVNSGANVLTF
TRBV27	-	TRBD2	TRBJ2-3	TGTGCCAGCAGTTTAACGGGGGGGCGCACAGATACGCAGTATTTT	CASSLTGGRTDTQYF
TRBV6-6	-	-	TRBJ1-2	TGTGCCAGCAGTCCCGGTGGGGGGGCACTTCGTGGCTACACCTTC	CASSPGGGALRGYTF
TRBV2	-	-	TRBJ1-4	TGTGCCAGCAGCGCAACTGGACAGTCCTTTAATGAAAAACTGTTTTTT	CASSATGQSFNEKLFF
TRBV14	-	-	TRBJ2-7	TGTGCCAGCAGCCAAGTCGTGGGGGCAGGTTACGAGCAGTACTTC	CASSQVVGAGYEQYF
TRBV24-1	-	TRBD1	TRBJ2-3	TGTGCCACCAGTGACACCCCTTTCCGGACAGGGAACACAGATACGCAGTATTTT	CATSDTPFRTGNTDTQYF
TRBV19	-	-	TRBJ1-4	TGTGCCAGTAGTATAGGCGGGGGAAGTGGTGAAAAACTGTTTTTT	CASSIGGGSGEKLFF
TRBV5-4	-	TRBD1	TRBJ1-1	TGTGCCAGCAGCTTGGATCAGGGGGTGCATGCTTTCTTT	CASSLDQGVHAFF
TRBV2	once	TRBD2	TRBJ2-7	TGTGCCAGCAGCCGCGGGAGGGGGCTCGAGCAGTACTTC	CASSRGRGLEQYF
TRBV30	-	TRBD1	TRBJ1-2	TGTGCCTGGGGAGCCGGGACAGGGGACGGCTACACCTTC	CAWGAGTGDGYTF
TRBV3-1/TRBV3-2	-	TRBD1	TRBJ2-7	TGTGCCAGCAGCCAAGAGTACCCCACCACCGGGACAGGGAGAAACGAGCAGTACTTC	CASSQEYPTTGTGRNEQYF
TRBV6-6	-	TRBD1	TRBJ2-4	TGTGCCAGCAGACCGGGACAGGGTACCAAAAACATTCAGTACTTC	CASRPGQGTKNIQYF
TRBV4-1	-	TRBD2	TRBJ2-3	TGCGCCAGCAGCCAAGATCCAGGATTAGCGGGTCCAAACACAGATACGCAGTATTTT	CASSQDPGLAGPNTDTQYF
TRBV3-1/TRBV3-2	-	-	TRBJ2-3	TGTGCCAGCAGCCCTGATACGGGGGCAGATACGCAGTATTTT	CASSPDTGADTQYF
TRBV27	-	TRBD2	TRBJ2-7	TGTGCCAGCAGTTTTGGGACTAGCGGGAGCTACGAGCAGTACTTC	CASSFGTSGSYEQYF
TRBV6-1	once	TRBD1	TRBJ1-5	TGTGCCAGCAGTGCGAGACCGGGACAGGGCAGCAATCAGCCCCAGCATTTT	CASSARPGQGSNQPQHF
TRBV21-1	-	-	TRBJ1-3	TGTGCCAGCAGCAGCCCCGGGACAGGGAACACCATATATTTT	CASSSPGTGNTIYF
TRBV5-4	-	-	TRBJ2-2	TGTGCCAGCAGCCCCAAAGCCGAGACCGGGGAGCTGTTTTTT	CASSPKAETGELFF
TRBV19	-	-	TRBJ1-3	TGTGCCAGTAGCCACTTATTTCCACTCGACAACCCCCCCTCACGTGGAAACACCATATATTTT	CASSHLFPLDNPPSRGNTIYF
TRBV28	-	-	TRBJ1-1	TGTGCCAGCAGTTTCACCTTGGGCCCCCCCGAAGCTTTCTTT	CASSFTLGPPEAFF
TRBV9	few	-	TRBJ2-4	TGTGCCAGCAGCGTAGACACGGGGAACATTCAGTACTTC	CASSVDTGNIQYF
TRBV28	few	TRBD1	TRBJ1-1	TGTGCCAGCACTCCGCCAGGGGGAAGGGGGACTGAAGCTTTCTTT	CASTPPGGRGTEAFF
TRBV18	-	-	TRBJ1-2	TGTGCCAGCTCACCTTTGGCGGGGGTAAATGGCTACACCTTC	CASSPLAGVNGYTF
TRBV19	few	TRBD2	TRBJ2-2	TGTGCCAGTAGTATAGGTCTAGCGGGAAACACCGGGGAGCTGTTTTTT	CASSIGLAGNTGELFF
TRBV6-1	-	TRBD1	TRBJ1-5	TGTGCCAGCAGTGAATCTGACAGGGTACCCTATAGCAATCAGCCCCAGCATTTT	CASSESDRVPYSNQPQHF
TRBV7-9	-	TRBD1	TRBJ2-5	TGTGCCAGCAGCCGACCGGGACAGCATTACCAAGAGACCCAGTACTTC	CASSRPGQHYQETQYF
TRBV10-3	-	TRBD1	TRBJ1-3	TGTGCCATCGCCTGGACAGGGACTCACGACACCATATATTTT	CAIAWTGTHDTIYF
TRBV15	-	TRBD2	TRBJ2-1	TGTGCCACCAGCAGACCCACCGGGACTAACTACAATGAGCAGTTCTTC	CATSRPTGTNYNEQFF
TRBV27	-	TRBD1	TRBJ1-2	TGTGCCACCAGGACAGGGCCTTATAACTATGGCTACACCTTC	CATRTGPYNYGYTF
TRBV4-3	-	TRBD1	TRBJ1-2	TGCGCCAGCAGCCAAGATGGTAGGGGGCGAGATGGCTACACCTTC	CASSQDGRGRDGYTF
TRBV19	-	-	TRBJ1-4	TGTGCCAGTAGTCCCTTCTCCGCAACTAATGAAAAACTGTTTTTT	CASSPFSATNEKLFF
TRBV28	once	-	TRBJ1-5	TGTGCCAGCACAACAGGGTACAATCAGCCCCAGCATTTT	CASTTGYNQPQHF
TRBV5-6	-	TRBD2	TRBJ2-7	TGTGCCAGCAGCCCGGGGGGTGTGGAGCAGTACTTC	CASSPGGVEQYF
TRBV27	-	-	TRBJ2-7	TGTGCCAGCAGTCTGGGAGCGGTCGGGCTCTACGAGCAGTACTTC	CASSLGAVGLYEQYF
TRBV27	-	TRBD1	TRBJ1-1	TGTGCCAGCAGTTTCTTCGGGACAGTGAACACTGAAGCTTTCTTT	CASSFFGTVNTEAFF
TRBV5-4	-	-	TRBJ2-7	TGTGCCAGCAGCTTGGTCGCGCACTACGAGCAGTACTTC	CASSLVAHYEQYF
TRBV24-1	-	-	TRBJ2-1	TGTGCCACCAGTGATTTTAGGAGCGGGCCCACGTACAATGAGCAGTTCTTC	CATSDFRSGPTYNEQFF
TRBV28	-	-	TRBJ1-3	TGTGCCAGCAGTTTTTGGGCAGGGTCGGTCACCATATATTTT	CASSFWAGSVTIYF
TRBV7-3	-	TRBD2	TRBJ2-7	TGTGCCAGCAGCCAGAGGGCGGGAGACGAGCAGTACTTC	CASSQRAGDEQYF
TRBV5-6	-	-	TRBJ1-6	TGTGCCAGCAGCTTGAACAGAAAGACCTATAATTCACCCCTCCACTTT	CASSLNRKTYNSPLHF
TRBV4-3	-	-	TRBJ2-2	TGCGCCAGCAGCCAAGAGTACCCTAGAGCCGGGGAGCTGTTTTTT	CASSQEYPRAGELFF
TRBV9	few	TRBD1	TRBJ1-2	TGTGCCAGCAGCGCCGGACAGGTCTATGGCTACACCTTC	CASSAGQVYGYTF
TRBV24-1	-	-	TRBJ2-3	TGTGCCACCAGGAGGGCCAGAATTATCGCAGATACGCAGTATTTT	CATRRARIIADTQYF
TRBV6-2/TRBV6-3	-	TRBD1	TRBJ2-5	TGTGCCAGCAGTTACCTGGGACAGGGGGGACAAGAGACCCAGTACTTC	CASSYLGQGGQETQYF